A single sample is the source of the 3 T cell receptor beta chains below, sequenced in a study of PD-L1 blockade in urothelial cancer. Time point defined: pretreatment peripheral blood. Assay: immunoSEQ multiplex PCR; the TCRdb copy retains only in-frame clones and omits some. The repertoire holds 72,000 or so clones, with around 85% as singletons. This specimen was PBMCs, taken around atezolizumab (anti-PD-L1) treatment. All receptors come from a man in his sixties with urothelial cancer.

This clone appeared once. The rearrangement links TRBV5-4 to TRBJ2-1; 9 positions agree with TRBD2. Unmatched junction bases numbered 5, after V lost 2 bases and J lost 8 bases. This CDR3 is 14 amino acids long. The germline gives CDR1 SGHNT, CDR2 YYREEE (reference sequence). CDR3 nucleotides: TGTGCCAGCAGCTTTGGCGGGGGGGCCGATGAGCAGTTCTTC. Translating it yields CASSFGGGADEQFF.

This rearrangement joins TRBV5-6 to TRBJ2-2; D unclear. Germline CDR1 SGHDT, CDR2 YYEEEE. V lost 2 bases, J lost 0 bases, and 8 bases lay in between. The length of the CDR3 is 15 residues. CDR3 region: CASSFFGANTGELFF. The CDR3 DNA sequence: TGTGCCAGCAGCTTCTTCGGTGCGAACACCGGGGAGCTGTTTTTT.

This rearrangement joins TRBV5-1 to TRBJ1-2; 9 bases line up with TRBD1. V was clipped by 4 bases and J by 8 bases; unmatched bases: 9. This CDR3 contains 14 residues. Germline V lookup: CDR1 SGHRS, CDR2 YFSETQ. The CDR3 reads CASSPQGQGGGYTF. The DNA of the CDR3 is TGCGCCAGCAGCCCGCAGGGACAGGGTGGGGGCTACACCTTC.